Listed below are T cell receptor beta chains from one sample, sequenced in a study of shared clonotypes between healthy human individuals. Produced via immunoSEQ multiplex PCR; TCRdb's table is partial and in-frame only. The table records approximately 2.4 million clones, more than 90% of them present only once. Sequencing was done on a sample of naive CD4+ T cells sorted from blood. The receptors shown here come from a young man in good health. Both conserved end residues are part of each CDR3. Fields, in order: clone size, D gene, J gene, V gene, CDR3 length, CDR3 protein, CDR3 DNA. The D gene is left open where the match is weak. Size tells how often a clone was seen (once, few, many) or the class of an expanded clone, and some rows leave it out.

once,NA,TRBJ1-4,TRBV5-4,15,CASSVTTGVNEKLFF,TGTGCCAGCAGCGTCACGACAGGCGTTAATGAAAAACTGTTTTTT
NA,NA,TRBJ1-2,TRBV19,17,CASIPSAGAPTAYGYTF,TGTGCCAGTATTCCCTCGGCGGGGGCTCCAACCGCCTATGGCTACACCTTC
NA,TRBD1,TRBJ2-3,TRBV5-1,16,CASSPPTGESTDTQYF,TGCGCCAGCAGCCCGCCGACAGGGGAAAGCACAGATACGCAGTATTTT
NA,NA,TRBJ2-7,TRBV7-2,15,CASSLVEGTTVEQYF,TGTGCCAGCAGCTTAGTCGAAGGCACTACGGTGGAGCAGTACTTC
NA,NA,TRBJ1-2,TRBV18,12,CASSGNDYGYTF,TGTGCCAGCTCAGGGAACGACTATGGCTACACCTTC
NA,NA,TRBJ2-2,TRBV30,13,CAWSPLNTGELFF,TGTGCCTGGAGTCCCCTGAACACCGGGGAGCTGTTTTTT
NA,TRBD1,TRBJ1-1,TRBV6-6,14,CASSTPTGLTEAFF,TGTGCCAGCAGTACCCCGACAGGGCTTACGGAAGCTTTCTTT
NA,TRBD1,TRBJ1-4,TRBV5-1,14,CASSGGDRNEKLFF,TGCGCCAGCAGCGGGGGGGACAGGAATGAAAAACTGTTTTTT
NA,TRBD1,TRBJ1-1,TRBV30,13,CAWAQGWNTEAFF,TGTGCCTGGGCACAGGGGTGGAACACTGAAGCTTTCTTT
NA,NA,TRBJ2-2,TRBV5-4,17,CASSLPTGTPYTGELFF,TGTGCCAGCAGCTTGCCTACCGGGACACCTTACACCGGGGAGCTGTTTTTT
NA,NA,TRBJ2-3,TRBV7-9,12,CASSQLTDTQYF,TGTGCCAGCAGTCAACTCACAGATACGCAGTATTTT
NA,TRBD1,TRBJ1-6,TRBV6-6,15,CASSQGTGGYSPLHF,TGTGCCAGCAGTCAAGGGACAGGGGGCTACTCACCCCTCCACTTT
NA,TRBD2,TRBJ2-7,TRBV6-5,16,CASSYLAGGRGYEQYF,TGTGCCAGCAGTTACCTAGCGGGGGGGCGAGGCTACGAGCAGTACTTC